This T cell receptor (beta chain) was found in a study of response to subunit inactivated influenza vaccine. Trimming removed 4 bases at V and 0 bases at J, with 14 bases between. There are 15 residues in the CDR3. In germline, CDR1 is DFQATT, CDR2 SNEGSKA (reference sequence). TCRdb ran MiXCR on the RT-PCR reads and lists one entry per CDR3 protein. Altogether about 520,000 distinct CDR3 sequences are present, about 25% being singletons, with the ten largest covering under 2.5%. This clonotype was detected a few times. The specimen was CD4+ T cells sorted from PBMCs, collected 5 days after vaccination. The clonotype was recovered from a man aged 45 to 65 who received an inactivated influenza vaccine. J is TRBJ2-3 and V is TRBV20-1; perhaps TRBD2 as D (6 bases). CDR3 loop: CSATSAGTSTDTQYF. As DNA, the CDR3 is TGCAGTGCTACAAGCGCGGGGACTAGCACAGATACGCAGTATTTT.